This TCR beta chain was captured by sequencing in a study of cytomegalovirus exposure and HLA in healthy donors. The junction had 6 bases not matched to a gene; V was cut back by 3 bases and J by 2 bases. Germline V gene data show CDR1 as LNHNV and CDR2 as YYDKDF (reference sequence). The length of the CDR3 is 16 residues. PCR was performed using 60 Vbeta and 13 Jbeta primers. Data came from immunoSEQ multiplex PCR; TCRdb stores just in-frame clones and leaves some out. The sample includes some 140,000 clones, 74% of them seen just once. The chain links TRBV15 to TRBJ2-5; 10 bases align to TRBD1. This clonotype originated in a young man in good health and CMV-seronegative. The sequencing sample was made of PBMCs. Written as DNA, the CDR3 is TGTGCCACCAGCAGGCCGGGACAGGGGCTTCAAGAGACCCAGTACTTC. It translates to CATSRPGQGLQETQYF.